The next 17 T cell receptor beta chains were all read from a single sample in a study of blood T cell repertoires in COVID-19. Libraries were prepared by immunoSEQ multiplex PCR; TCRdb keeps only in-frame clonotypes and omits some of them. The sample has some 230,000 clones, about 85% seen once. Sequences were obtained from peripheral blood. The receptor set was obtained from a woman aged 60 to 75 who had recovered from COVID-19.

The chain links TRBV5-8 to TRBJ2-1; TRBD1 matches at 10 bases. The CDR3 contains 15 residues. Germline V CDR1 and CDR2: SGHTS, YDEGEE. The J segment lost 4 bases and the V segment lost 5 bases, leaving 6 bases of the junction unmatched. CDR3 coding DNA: TGTGCCAGCAGTTCGGGACAGGGGACATACAATGAGCAGTTCTTC. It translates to CASSSGQGTYNEQFF.

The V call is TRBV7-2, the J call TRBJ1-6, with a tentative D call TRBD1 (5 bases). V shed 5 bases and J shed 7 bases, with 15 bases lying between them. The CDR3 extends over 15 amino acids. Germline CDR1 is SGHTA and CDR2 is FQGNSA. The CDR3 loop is CASSRTGVRNSPLHF. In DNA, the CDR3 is TGTGCCAGCAGCCGGACGGGGGTGAGGAATTCACCCCTCCACTTT.

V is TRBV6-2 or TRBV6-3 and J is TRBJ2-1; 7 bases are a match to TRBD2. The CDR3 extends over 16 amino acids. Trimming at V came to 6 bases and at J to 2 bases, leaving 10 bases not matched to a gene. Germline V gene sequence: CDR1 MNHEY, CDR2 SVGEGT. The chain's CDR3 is CASSRPGGVTYNEQFF. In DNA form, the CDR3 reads TGTGCCAGCAGCCGACCGGGGGGAGTAACCTACAATGAGCAGTTCTTC.

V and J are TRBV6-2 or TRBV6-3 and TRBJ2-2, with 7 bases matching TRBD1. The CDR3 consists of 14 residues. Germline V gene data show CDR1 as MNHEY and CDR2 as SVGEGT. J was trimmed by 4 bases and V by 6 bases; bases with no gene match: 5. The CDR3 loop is CASSRNRGTGELFF. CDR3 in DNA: TGTGCCAGCAGCAGAAACAGGGGCACCGGGGAGCTGTTTTTT.

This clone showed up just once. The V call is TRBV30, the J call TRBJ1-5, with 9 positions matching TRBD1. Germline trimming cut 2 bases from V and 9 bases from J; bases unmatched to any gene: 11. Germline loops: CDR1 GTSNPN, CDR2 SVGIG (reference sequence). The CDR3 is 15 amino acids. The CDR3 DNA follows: TGTGCCTGGAGTAGGACTCTGAACAGGGGGCTGCCCCAGCATTTT. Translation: CAWSRTLNRGLPQHF.

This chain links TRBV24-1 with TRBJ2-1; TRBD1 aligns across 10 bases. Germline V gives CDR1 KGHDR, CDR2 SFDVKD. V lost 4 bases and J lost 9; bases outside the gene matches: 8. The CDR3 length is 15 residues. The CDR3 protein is CATSDPRTGGSEQFF. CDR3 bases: TGTGCCACCAGTGACCCCCGGACAGGGGGTAGTGAGCAGTTCTTC.

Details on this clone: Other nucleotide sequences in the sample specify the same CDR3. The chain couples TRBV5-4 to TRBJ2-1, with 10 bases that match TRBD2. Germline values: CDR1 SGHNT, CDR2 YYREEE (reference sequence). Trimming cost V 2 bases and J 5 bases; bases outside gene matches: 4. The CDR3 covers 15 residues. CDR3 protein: CASSLRTSGNNEQFF. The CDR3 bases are TGTGCCAGCAGCTTACGGACTAGCGGAAACAATGAGCAGTTCTTC.

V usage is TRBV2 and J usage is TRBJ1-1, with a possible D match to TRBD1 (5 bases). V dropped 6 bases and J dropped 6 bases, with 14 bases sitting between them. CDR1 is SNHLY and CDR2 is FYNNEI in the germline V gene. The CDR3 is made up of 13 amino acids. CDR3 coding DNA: TGTGCCAGCAGGGATGAAGGGGCGGCTGAAGCTTTCTTT. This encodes CASRDEGAAEAFF.

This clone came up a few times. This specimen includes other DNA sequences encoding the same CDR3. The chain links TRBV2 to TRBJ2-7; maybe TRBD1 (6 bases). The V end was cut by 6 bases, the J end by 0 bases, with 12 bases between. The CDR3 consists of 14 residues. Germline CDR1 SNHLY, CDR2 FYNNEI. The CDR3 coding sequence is TGTGCCAGCAGAGAGACAGGCAACTCCTACGAGCAGTACTTC. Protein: CASRETGNSYEQYF.

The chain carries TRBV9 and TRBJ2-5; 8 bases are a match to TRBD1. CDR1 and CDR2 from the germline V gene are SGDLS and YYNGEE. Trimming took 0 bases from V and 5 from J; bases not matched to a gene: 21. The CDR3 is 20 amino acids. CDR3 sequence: CASSVGVGSGRPGGLETQYF. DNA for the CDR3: TGTGCCAGCAGCGTAGGCGTCGGCTCCGGTCGGCCAGGGGGCCTGGAGACCCAGTACTTC.

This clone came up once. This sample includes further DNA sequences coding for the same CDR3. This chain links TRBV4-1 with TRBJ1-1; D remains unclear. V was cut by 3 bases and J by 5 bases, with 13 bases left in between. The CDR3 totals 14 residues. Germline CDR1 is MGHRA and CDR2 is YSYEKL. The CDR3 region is CASSQPGRRTEAFF. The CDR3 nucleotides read TGCGCCAGCAGCCAGCCCGGGCGGAGGACTGAAGCTTTCTTT.

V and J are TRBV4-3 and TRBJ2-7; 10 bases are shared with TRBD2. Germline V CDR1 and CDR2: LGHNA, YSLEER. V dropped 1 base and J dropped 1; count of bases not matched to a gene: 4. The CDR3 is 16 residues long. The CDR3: CASSQVSAGGSYEQYF. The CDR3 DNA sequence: TGCGCCAGCAGCCAAGTATCAGCGGGGGGGTCCTACGAGCAGTACTTC.

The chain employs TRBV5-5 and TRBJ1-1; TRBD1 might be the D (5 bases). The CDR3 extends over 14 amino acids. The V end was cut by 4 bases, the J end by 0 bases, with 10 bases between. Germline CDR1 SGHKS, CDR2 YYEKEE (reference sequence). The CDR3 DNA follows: TGTGCCAGCAGCCAGACAGTTATGAACACTGAAGCTTTCTTT. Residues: CASSQTVMNTEAFF.

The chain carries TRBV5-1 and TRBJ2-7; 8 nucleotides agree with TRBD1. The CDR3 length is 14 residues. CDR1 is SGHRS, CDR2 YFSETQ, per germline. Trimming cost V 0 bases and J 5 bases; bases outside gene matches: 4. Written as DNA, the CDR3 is TGCGCCAGCAGCTTGGGGACAGGGTGGAACGAGCAGTACTTC. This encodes CASSLGTGWNEQYF.

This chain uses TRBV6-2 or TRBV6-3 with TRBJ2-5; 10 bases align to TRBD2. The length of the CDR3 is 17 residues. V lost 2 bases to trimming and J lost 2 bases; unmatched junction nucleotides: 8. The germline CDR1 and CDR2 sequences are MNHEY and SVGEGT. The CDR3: CASSYDSSGGDQETQYF. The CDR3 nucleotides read TGTGCCAGCAGTTACGATTCTAGCGGGGGCGATCAAGAGACCCAGTACTTC.

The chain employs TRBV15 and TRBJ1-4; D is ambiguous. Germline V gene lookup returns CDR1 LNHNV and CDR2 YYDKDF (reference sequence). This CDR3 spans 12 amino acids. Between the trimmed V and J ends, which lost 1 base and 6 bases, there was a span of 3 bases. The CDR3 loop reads CATSRVDEKLFF. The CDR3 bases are TGTGCCACCAGCAGAGTAGATGAAAAACTGTTTTTT.

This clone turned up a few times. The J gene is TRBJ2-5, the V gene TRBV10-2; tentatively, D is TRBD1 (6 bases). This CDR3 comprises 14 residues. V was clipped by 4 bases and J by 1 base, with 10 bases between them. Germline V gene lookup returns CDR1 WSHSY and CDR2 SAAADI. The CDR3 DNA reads TGCGCCAGCAGTGCGGGACATCCCCAAGAGACCCAGTACTTC. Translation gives CASSAGHPQETQYF.